This entry lists 19 T cell receptor beta chains sequenced from one sample in a study of cytomegalovirus exposure and HLA in healthy donors. In the PCR, 60 Vbeta and 13 Jbeta primers were used. The method was immunoSEQ multiplex PCR; TCRdb's version includes in-frame clones alone and lacks a portion of them. The data hold about 160,000 clones, with about 71% observed a single time. Sequenced material: PBMCs. Source of these receptors: a woman aged 25 to 39 in good health and CMV-seronegative.

The gene calls are TRBV5-6 and TRBJ1-4; a possible D gene is TRBD1 (5 bases). Germline-derived CDR1 and CDR2 are SGHDT and YYEEEE. This CDR3 is 15 amino acids long. Between the trimmed V and J ends, which lost 4 bases and 8 bases, there was a span of 18 bases. The DNA of the CDR3 is TGTGCCAGCAGCCGGGGGGACGAAGTTGGGGAAAAACTGTTTTTT. Translating gives CASSRGDEVGEKLFF.

This clone showed up just once. The rearrangement links TRBV2 to TRBJ2-3; D is perhaps TRBD2 (5 bases). CDR3 size: 18 residues. Germline V gene data show CDR1 as SNHLY and CDR2 as FYNNEI. V lost 0 bases to trimming and J lost 4 bases, with 20 bases between them. The CDR3 DNA follows: TGTGCCAGCAGTGAAGCTGCTCCGTGGGCCCGGACTGCAGATACGCAGTATTTT. Its protein product is CASSEAAPWARTADTQYF.

This clone was recorded a few times. V and J are TRBV30 and TRBJ2-3; D gene ambiguous. Trimming stripped 0 bases from V and 6 bases from J, with 4 bases between. Per germline, CDR1 GTSNPN and CDR2 SVGIG (reference sequence). The CDR3 is made up of 11 amino acids. The CDR3 is CAWSVSDTQYF. The CDR3 nucleotides are TGTGCCTGGAGTGTTAGTGATACGCAGTATTTT.

The chain links TRBV4-2 to TRBJ2-5, with 7 bases lining up with TRBD1. This CDR3 has 16 residues. CDR1 and CDR2 (germline): LGHNA, YNFKEQ. With V trimmed by 0 bases and J by 4 bases, 8 bases remained unmatched. The CDR3 DNA reads TGTGCCAGCAGCCAAGATCCCCAGGGGGTAGGAGAGACCCAGTACTTC. This codes for CASSQDPQGVGETQYF.

This chain links TRBV11-1 with TRBJ1-1; a possible D gene is TRBD1 (5 bases). Trimming left V 3 bases short and J 4 bases short, with 18 bases between. Germline V lookup: CDR1 SGHAT, CDR2 FQDESV (reference sequence). CDR3 length: 16 residues. The chain's CDR3 is CASSLGRRAEGTEAFF. The CDR3 region has the DNA TGTGCCAGCAGCTTGGGGCGTCGTGCGGAAGGCACTGAAGCTTTCTTT.

The rearrangement joins TRBV7-2 to TRBJ1-5, with 7 bases matching TRBD1. Trimming cost V 5 bases and J 4 bases; bases outside gene matches: 8. The length of the CDR3 is 15 residues. The germline gives CDR1 SGHTA, CDR2 FQGNSA. CDR3 in amino acids: CASSITGVGNQPQHF. The CDR3 DNA reads TGTGCCAGCAGCATAACAGGGGTAGGAAATCAGCCCCAGCATTTT.

This sequence joins TRBV20-1 and TRBJ2-5; D not resolved. CDR3 length equals 11 residues. Trimming removed 8 bases from V and 5 bases from J, with 12 bases in between. CDR1 is DFQATT, CDR2 SNEGSKA, per germline (reference sequence). The CDR3 sequence: CSPGAPETQYF. For the CDR3, the DNA is TGCAGTCCCGGTGCCCCCGAGACCCAGTACTTC.

V gene TRBV6-5 combines with J gene TRBJ1-1; D is uncertain. This CDR3 comprises 14 residues. V shed 4 bases and J shed 6 bases, with 15 bases lying between them. Germline CDR1 and CDR2: MNHEY and SVGAGI. Here the CDR3 DNA reads TGTGCCAGCAGTTCCGCCACACGGCAGGCTGAAGCTTTCTTT. Encoded protein: CASSSATRQAEAFF.

This clone has just a few counts. The genes are TRBV5-1 and TRBJ2-5; D might be TRBD1 (5 bases). This CDR3 spans 14 amino acids. With 4 bases removed from V and 0 bases from J, the gap between germline ends came to 10 bases. Germline assignment: CDR1 SGHRS and CDR2 YFSETQ. Written as DNA, the CDR3 is TGCGCCAGCAGCACACAGGTGCACCAAGAGACCCAGTACTTC. Its translation is CASSTQVHQETQYF.

In this sample, this clone turned up a few times. The rearrangement uses TRBV4-1 and TRBJ1-5, with D tentatively TRBD1 (5 bases). Trimming stripped 0 bases from V and 1 base from J, with 10 bases between. The germline V gene has CDR1 MGHRA and CDR2 YSYEKL. CDR3 size: 16 residues. This chain's CDR3 is CASSQDRVGSNQPQHF. CDR3 sequence (DNA): TGCGCCAGCAGCCAAGACAGGGTTGGGAGCAATCAGCCCCAGCATTTT.

CDR3 sequence reads: CASSTTGVEKLFF. As DNA, the CDR3 is TGTGCCAGCAGCACTACCGGGGTTGAAAAACTGTTTTTT. J is TRBJ1-4 and V is TRBV25-1; unclear D gene. Germline CDR1 MGHDK, CDR2 SYGVNS. V lost 6 bases and J 7 bases, leaving 12 bases between the germline ends. The CDR3 sequence is 13 residues long.

The rearrangement links TRBV25-1 to TRBJ1-6, with D maybe TRBD1 (5 bases). The V gene lost 1 base and the J gene lost 9 bases, with 7 bases spanning the gap. The CDR3 contains 13 residues. Germline V gene data show CDR1 as MGHDK and CDR2 as SYGVNS. The CDR3 spells CASSELGGSPLHF. The CDR3 nucleotides read TGTGCCAGCAGTGAATTGGGGGGTTCACCCCTCCACTTT. Supplemented by reference TRBV25-1 and TRBJ1-6, the full variable domain reads EADIYQTPRYLVIGTGKKITLECSQTMGHDKMYWYQQDPGMELHLIHYSYGVNSTEKGDLSSESTVSRIRTEHFPLTLESARPSHTSQYLCASSELGGSPLHFGNGTRLTVT.

The V and J genes are TRBV7-2 and TRBJ1-6, with 9 bases identical to TRBD1. Germline V gene sequence: CDR1 SGHTA, CDR2 FQGNSA. J was trimmed by 16 bases and V by 7 bases; bases with no gene match: 11. There are 13 residues in the CDR3. The DNA of the CDR3 is TGTGCCAGCACCAGGGACAGGGAATATTCACTCCACTTT. It yields the protein CASTRDREYSLHF.

This chain's CDR3 is CASSQGHGGNPYNEQFF. CDR3 DNA: TGCGCCAGCAGCCAAGGACATGGAGGCAATCCCTACAATGAGCAGTTCTTC. The V call is TRBV4-3, the J call TRBJ2-1; weak D call: TRBD2 (5 bases). The germline gives CDR1 LGHNA, CDR2 YSLEER. The germline V and J ends were trimmed by 1 base and 2 bases, with 15 bases remaining between them. The length of the CDR3 is 17 residues.

The chain combines TRBV4-3 with TRBJ2-5, with TRBD2 matching over 10 bases. The germline gives CDR1 LGHNA, CDR2 YSLEER. The junction had 14 bases not matched to a gene; V was cut back by 4 bases and J by 0 bases. The CDR3 runs 19 residues. CDR3 residues: CASSRPGPSSGGYQETQYF. DNA for the CDR3: TGCGCCAGCAGCCGCCCTGGCCCCTCTAGCGGGGGATACCAAGAGACCCAGTACTTC.

Here the CDR3 DNA reads TGTGCCAGCAGCTTAAGCGGGGCCAACGTCCTGACTTTC. As protein: CASSLSGANVLTF. The chain is built from TRBV5-4 and TRBJ2-6; no firm D call. Per germline, CDR1 SGHNT and CDR2 YYREEE (reference sequence). V was clipped by 2 bases and J by 4 bases, with 4 bases between them. The CDR3 consists of 13 residues. The full variable domain, rest sourced from reference TRBV5-4 and TRBJ2-6, is ETGVTQSPTHLIKTRGQQVTLRCSSQSGHNTVSWYQQALGQGPQFIFQYYREEENGRGNFPPRFSGLQFPNYSSELNVNALELDDSALYLCASSLSGANVLTFGAGSRLTVL.

This clone was counted only a few times. V gene TRBV7-2 combines with J gene TRBJ2-7; TRBD2 is a possible D gene (7 bases). Germline V gene sequence: CDR1 SGHTA, CDR2 FQGNSA. CDR3 length equals 14 residues. V dropped 5 bases and J dropped 3 bases, with 14 bases sitting between them. The CDR3 spells CASSPRGGSYEQYF. For the CDR3, the DNA is TGTGCCAGCAGCCCCCGCGGGGGCAGCTACGAGCAGTACTTC.

This clone was observed a handful of times. Written as DNA, the CDR3 is TGTGCCAGCAGCCATAGGTTTGGAGCCTACGAGCAGTACTTC. It yields the protein CASSHRFGAYEQYF. The chain recombines TRBV4-2 with TRBJ2-7; D is unresolved. The V gene lost 3 bases and the J gene lost 2 bases, with 11 bases spanning the gap. CDR1 and CDR2 from the germline V gene are LGHNA and YNFKEQ. The CDR3 covers 14 residues.

The J gene is TRBJ2-1, the V gene TRBV28; possible D gene TRBD2, 6 bases. Germline-derived CDR1 and CDR2 are MDHEN and SYDVKM. Trimming removed 4 bases at V and 3 bases at J, with 13 bases between. The CDR3 is 15 amino acids. As DNA, the CDR3 is TGTGCCAGCAGTTACGGGACTCCCGACTACAATGAGCAGTTCTTC. Translated, it gives CASSYGTPDYNEQFF.